The clone carrying this T cell receptor (beta chain) is medium-sized within its sample. Its antigen is not known. The record originates from a study of T and B cells in COVID-19 patients. Study-wide results and limits: Early severe-case samples and blood from mildly ill patients during symptoms were in short supply. No sequencing was yet done of CD4+, regulatory or CD8+ subsets, or of SARS-CoV-2-responsive or tetramer+ sorted cells.

TRB rearrangements were amplified by multiplex PCR with BIOMED2 TRB-A/B primers. TCRdb re-called the multiplex PCR reads with MiXCR, one entry per CDR3 protein. The sample carries about 1,200 distinct CDR3 sequences, about a fifth recorded once. TRB was amplified from about 240-490 ng of blood genomic DNA. This TCR was recovered from a human donor with active COVID-19. Material: blood.

The CDR3: CASSVRATDTQYF. Written as DNA, the CDR3 is TGTGCCAGCAGTGTAAGGGCCACAGATACGCAGTATTTT. The chain joins TRBV6-4 to TRBJ2-3; D is ambiguous. The V and J ends lost 4 bases and 2 bases respectively, with 7 bases between them. This CDR3 is built from 13 residues. Looked up from germline, CDR1 is MRHNA and CDR2 is SNTAGT.